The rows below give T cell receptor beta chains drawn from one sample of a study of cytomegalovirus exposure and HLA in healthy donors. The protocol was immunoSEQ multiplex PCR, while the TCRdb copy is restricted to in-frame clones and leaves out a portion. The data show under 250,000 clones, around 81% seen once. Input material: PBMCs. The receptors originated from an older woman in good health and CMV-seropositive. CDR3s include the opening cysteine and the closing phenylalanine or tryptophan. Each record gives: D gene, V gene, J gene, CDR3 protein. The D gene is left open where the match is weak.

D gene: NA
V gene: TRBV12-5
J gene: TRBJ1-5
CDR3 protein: CASGFELSNQPQHF

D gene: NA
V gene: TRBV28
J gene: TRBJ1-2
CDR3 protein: CASSLRLSIRGYGYTF

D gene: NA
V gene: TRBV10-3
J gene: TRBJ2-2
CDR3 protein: CAILDSTNTGELFF

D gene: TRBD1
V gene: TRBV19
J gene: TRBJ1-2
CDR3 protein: CASSIWYRGYGYTF

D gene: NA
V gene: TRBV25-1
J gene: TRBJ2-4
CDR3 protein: CATAGAALNIQYF

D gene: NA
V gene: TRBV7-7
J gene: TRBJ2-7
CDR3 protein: CASSPTKQYF

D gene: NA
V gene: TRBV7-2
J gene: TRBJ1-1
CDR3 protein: CASSLYAGLNTEAFF

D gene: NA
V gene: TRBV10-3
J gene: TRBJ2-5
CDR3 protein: CATRTDSKETQYF

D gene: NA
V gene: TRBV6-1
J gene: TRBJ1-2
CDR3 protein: CASSGGPQGNGYGYTF

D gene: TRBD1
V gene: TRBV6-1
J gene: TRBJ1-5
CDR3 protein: CASSEWTGGQPQHF

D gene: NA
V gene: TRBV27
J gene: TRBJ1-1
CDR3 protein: CASRGSGNTEAFF

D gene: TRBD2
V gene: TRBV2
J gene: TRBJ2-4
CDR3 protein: CASRGGAGAKNIQYF

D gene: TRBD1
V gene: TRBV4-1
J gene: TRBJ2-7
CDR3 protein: CASSQGDRSYEQYF

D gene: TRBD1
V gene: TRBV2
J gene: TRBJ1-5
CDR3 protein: CASSAGTGDSNQPQHF

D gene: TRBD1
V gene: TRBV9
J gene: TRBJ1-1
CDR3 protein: CASSAGTGREAFF

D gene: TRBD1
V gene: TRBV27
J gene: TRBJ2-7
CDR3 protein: CASRPGGSYEQYF

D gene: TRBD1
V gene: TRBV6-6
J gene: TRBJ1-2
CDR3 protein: CASRTGAKDYGYTF

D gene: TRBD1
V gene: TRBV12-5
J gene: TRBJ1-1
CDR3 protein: CASLQGANTEAFF

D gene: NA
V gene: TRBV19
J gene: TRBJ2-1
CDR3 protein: CASSIGGRYNEQFF

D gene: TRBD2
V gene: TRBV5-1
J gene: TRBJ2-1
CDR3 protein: CASSQGLAYNEQFF

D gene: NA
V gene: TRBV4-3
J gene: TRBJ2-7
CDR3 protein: CASSYRAGHEQYF

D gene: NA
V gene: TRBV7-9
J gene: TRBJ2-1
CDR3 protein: CASSRQGSYNEQFF